The rows below give T cell receptor beta chains drawn from one sample of a study of cytomegalovirus exposure and HLA in healthy donors. Sequencing was performed with immunoSEQ multiplex PCR; in TCRdb, only in-frame clones are kept and a portion is missing. Of fewer than 200,000 clones listed, about three quarters are singletons. Sequenced input: PBMCs. These receptor sequences come from a man aged 35 to 55 in good health and CMV-seronegative. The CDR3 runs from the conserved cysteine through the conserved F or W. The order of the fields is clone size, CDR3 length, J gene, D gene, V gene, CDR3 protein, CDR3 DNA. A D gene is named only where the DNA matches it firmly. Not every row has a clone size; where given, it reads once, few, many or a size class.

clone size: NA; CDR3 length: 14; J gene: TRBJ1-2; D gene: NA; V gene: TRBV19; CDR3 protein: CASSIERGNYGYTF; CDR3 DNA: TGTGCCAGTAGTATAGAGAGAGGAAACTATGGCTACACCTTC
clone size: NA; CDR3 length: 15; J gene: TRBJ1-2; D gene: NA; V gene: TRBV7-2; CDR3 protein: CASSFSPSLNYGYTF; CDR3 DNA: TGTGCCAGCAGCTTCAGTCCCAGTCTTAACTATGGCTACACCTTC
clone size: NA; CDR3 length: 15; J gene: TRBJ1-6; D gene: NA; V gene: TRBV27; CDR3 protein: CASSLLTGPYSPLHF; CDR3 DNA: TGTGCCAGCAGTCTACTGACAGGCCCCTATTCACCCCTCCACTTT
clone size: once; CDR3 length: 15; J gene: TRBJ2-2; D gene: NA; V gene: TRBV29-1; CDR3 protein: CSVAGGTKNTGELFF; CDR3 DNA: TGCAGCGTTGCGGGTGGGACAAAGAACACCGGGGAGCTGTTTTTT
clone size: NA; CDR3 length: 15; J gene: TRBJ2-7; D gene: TRBD2; V gene: TRBV4-2; CDR3 protein: CASSQDTSGSYEQYF; CDR3 DNA: TGTGCCAGCAGCCAAGATACTAGCGGGAGTTACGAGCAGTACTTC
clone size: NA; CDR3 length: 15; J gene: TRBJ2-7; D gene: TRBD2; V gene: TRBV11-2; CDR3 protein: CASSLGSGRAGEQYF; CDR3 DNA: TGTGCCAGCAGCTTGGGTAGCGGGAGGGCCGGGGAGCAGTACTTC
clone size: NA; CDR3 length: 16; J gene: TRBJ2-7; D gene: TRBD1; V gene: TRBV18; CDR3 protein: CASSRQTDRGGGEQYF; CDR3 DNA: TGTGCCAGCTCACGACAAACGGACAGGGGAGGTGGCGAGCAGTACTTC
clone size: NA; CDR3 length: 16; J gene: TRBJ1-1; D gene: NA; V gene: TRBV19; CDR3 protein: CASSIRTANMNTEAFF; CDR3 DNA: TGTGCCAGTAGTATTAGGACAGCCAACATGAACACTGAAGCTTTCTTT
clone size: NA; CDR3 length: 15; J gene: TRBJ2-7; D gene: TRBD2; V gene: TRBV6-6; CDR3 protein: CASRRAGAGTYEQYF; CDR3 DNA: TGTGCCAGCAGGAGAGCGGGGGCCGGTACCTACGAGCAGTACTTC
clone size: NA; CDR3 length: 15; J gene: TRBJ2-7; D gene: NA; V gene: TRBV6-5; CDR3 protein: CASSYARGVRYEQYF; CDR3 DNA: TGTGCCAGCAGTTACGCCAGGGGGGTAAGGTACGAGCAGTACTTC